The clone carrying this T cell receptor beta chain was counted ten times or more. Germline V gives CDR1 SGHRS, CDR2 YFSETQ. V lost 0 bases to trimming and J lost 3 bases, with 9 bases between them. The CDR3 spans 14 residues. The data originate from a study of T-cell reconstitution after alpha-beta-depleted transplantation in children. During its preparation, the TCRbeta library received unique molecular identifiers. Via MiXCR, TCRdb re-called the PCR reads, giving one row per CDR3 protein. The sample holds 150,000 to 250,000 distinct CDR3 sequences, approximately 14% seen once. The rearrangement joins TRBV5-1 to TRBJ2-5; no clear D gene. The TCR originated in a human donor who donated a stem cell graft to a child with acute lymphoblastic leukemia. Specimen: PBMCs from the stem cell graft donor, collected from the stem cell graft. The CDR3 loop reads CASSLASTEETQYF. In DNA, the CDR3 is TGCGCCAGCAGCTTGGCCAGCACAGAAGAGACCCAGTACTTC.